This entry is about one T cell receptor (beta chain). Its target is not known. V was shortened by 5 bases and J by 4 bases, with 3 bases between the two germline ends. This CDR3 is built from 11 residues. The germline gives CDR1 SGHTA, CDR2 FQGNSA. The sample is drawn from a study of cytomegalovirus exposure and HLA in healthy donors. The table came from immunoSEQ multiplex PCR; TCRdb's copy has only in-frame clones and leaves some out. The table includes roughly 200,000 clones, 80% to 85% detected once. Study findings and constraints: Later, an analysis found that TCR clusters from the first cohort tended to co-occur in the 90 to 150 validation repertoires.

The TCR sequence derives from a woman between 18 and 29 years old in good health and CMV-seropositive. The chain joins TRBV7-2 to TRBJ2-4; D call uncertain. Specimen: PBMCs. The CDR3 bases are TGTGCCAGCAGCCCGAAAAACATTCAGTACTTC. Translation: CASSPKNIQYF.